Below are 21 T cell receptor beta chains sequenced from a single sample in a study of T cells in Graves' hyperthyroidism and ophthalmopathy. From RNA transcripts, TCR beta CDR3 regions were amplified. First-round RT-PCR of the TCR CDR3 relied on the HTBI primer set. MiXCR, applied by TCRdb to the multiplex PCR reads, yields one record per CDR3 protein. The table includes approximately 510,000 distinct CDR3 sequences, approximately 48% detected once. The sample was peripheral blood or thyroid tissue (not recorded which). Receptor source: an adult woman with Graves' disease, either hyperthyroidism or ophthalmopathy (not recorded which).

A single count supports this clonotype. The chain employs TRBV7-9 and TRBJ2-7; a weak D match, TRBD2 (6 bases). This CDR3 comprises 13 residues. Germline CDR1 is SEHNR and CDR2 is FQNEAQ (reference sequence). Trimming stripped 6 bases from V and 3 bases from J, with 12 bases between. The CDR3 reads CASRGDSSYEQYF. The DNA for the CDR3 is TGTGCCAGCAGGGGGGACTCTAGCTACGAGCAGTACTTC.

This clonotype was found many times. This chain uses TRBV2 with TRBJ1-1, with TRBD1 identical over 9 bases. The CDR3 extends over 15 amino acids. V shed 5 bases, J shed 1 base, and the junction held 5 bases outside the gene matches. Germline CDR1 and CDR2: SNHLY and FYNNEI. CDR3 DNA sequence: TGTGCCAGCAGTCACAGGGGGCGAAGGAACACTGAAGCTTTCTTT. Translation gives CASSHRGRRNTEAFF.

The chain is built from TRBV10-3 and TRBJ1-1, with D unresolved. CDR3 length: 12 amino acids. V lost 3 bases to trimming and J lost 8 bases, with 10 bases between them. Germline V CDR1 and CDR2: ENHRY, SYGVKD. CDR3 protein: CAISDADSEAFF. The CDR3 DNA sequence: TGTGCCATCAGTGATGCAGACTCGGAAGCTTTCTTT.

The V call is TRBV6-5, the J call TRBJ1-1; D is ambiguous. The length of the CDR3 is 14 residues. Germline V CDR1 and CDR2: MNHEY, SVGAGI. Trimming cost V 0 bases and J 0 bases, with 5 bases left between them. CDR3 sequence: CASSYSTLNTEAFF. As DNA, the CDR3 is TGTGCCAGCAGTTACTCGACCTTGAACACTGAAGCTTTCTTT.

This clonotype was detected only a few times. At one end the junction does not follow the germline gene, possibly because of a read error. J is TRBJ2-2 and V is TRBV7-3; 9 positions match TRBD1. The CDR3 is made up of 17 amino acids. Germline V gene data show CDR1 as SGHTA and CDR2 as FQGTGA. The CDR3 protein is CASSQDLGTGRPGELFF. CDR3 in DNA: TGCGCCAGCAGCCAAGACCTCGGGACAGGGAGGCCCGGGGAGCTGTTTTTT. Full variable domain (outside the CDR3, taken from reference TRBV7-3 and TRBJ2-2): GAGVSQTPSNKVTEKGKYVELRCDPISGHTALYWYRQSLGQGPEFLIYFQGTGAADDSGLPNDRFFAVRPEGSVSTLKIQRTERGDSAVYLCASSQDLGTGRPGELFFGEGSRLTVL.

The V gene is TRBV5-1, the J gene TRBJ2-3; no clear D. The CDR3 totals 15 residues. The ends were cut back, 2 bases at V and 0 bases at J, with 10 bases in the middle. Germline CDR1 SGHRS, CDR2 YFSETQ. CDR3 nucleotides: TGCGCCAGCAGCTTTGGTGGGCGAAGCACAGATACGCAGTATTTT. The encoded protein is CASSFGGRSTDTQYF.

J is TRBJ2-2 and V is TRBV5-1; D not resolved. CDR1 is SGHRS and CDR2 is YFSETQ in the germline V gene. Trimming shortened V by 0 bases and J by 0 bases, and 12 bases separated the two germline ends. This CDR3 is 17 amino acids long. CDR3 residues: CASSLDLGNTNTGELFF. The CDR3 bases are TGCGCCAGCAGCTTGGATTTAGGGAACACGAACACCGGGGAGCTGTTTTTT.

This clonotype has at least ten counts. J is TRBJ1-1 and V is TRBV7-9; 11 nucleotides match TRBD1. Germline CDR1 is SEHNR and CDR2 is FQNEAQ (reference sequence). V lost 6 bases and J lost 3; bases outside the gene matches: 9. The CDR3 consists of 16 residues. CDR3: CASRPGTGGRDTEAFF. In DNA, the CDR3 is TGTGCCAGCAGACCCGGGACAGGGGGGAGGGACACTGAAGCTTTCTTT.

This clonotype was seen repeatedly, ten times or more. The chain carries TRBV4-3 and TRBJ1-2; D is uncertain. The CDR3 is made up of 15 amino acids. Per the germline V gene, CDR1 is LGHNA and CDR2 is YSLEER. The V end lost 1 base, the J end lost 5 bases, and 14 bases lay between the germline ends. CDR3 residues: CASSQGPREIYGYTF. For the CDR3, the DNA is TGCGCCAGCAGCCAAGGTCCTCGGGAAATTTATGGCTACACCTTC.

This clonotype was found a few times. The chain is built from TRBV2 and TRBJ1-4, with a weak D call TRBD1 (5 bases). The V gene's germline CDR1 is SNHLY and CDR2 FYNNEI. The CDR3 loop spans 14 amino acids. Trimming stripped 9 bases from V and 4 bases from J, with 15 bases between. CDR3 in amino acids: CASIPGLNNEKLFF. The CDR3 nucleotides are TGTGCCAGTATACCGGGACTCAATAATGAAAAACTGTTTTTT.

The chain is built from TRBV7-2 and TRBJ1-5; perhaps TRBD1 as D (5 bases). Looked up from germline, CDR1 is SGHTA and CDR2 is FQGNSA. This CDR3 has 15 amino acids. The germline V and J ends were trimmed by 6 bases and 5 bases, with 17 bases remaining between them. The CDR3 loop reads CASSLTSGAHQPQHF. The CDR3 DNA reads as TGTGCCAGCAGTTTAACATCTGGGGCCCATCAGCCCCAGCATTTT.

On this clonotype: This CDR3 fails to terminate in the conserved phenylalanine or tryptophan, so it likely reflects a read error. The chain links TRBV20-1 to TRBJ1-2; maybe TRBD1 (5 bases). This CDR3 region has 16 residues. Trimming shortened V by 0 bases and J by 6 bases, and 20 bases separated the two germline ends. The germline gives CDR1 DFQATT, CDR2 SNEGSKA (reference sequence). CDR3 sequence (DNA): TGCAGTGCTAGAGATGCCCGGGGTTCCGGGGACGATGGCTACACCATC. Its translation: CSARDARGSGDDGYTI.

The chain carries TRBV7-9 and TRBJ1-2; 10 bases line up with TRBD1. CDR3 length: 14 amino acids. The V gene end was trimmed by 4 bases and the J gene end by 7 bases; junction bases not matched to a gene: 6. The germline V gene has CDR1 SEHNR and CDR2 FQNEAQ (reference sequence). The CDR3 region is CASSSPGQGFGYTF. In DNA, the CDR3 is TGTGCCAGCAGCTCTCCGGGACAGGGGTTTGGCTACACCTTC.

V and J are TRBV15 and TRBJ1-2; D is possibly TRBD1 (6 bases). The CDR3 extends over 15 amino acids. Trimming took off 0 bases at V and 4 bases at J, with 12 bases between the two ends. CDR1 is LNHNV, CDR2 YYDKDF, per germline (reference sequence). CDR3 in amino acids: CATSRDITGPYGYTF. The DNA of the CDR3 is TGTGCCACCAGCAGAGATATCACAGGGCCCTATGGCTACACCTTC.

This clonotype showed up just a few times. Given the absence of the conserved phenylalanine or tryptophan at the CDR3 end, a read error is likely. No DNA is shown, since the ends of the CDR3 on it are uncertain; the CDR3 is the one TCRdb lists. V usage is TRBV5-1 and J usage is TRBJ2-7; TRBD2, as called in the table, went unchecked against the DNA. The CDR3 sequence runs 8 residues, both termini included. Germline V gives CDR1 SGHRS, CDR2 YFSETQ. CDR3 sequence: CASSLSAG.

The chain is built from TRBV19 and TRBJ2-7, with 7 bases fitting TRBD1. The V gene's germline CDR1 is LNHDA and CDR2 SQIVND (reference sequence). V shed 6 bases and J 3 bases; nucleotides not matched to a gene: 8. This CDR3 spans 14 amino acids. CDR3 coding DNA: TGTGCCAGTAGCACCGGGACAGTCCACTACGAGCAGTACTTC. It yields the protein CASSTGTVHYEQYF.

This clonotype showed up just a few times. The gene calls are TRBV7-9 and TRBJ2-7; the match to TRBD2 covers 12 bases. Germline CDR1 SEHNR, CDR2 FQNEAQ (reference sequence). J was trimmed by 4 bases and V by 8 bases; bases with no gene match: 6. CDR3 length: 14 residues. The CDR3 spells CASHRGLAGYEQYF. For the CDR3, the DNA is TGTGCCAGCCATAGAGGACTAGCGGGGTACGAGCAGTACTTC.

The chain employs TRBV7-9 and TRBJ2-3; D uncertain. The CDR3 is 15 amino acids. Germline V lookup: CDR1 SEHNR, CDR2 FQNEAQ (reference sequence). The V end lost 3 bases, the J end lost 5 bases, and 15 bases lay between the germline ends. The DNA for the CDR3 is TGTGCCAGCAGCTTGGGGTGGGCAGTTGAAGATACGCAGTATTTT. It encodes CASSLGWAVEDTQYF.

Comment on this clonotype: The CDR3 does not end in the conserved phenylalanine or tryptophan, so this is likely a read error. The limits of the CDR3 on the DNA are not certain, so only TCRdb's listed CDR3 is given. The chain's CDR3 is CASSVEAGMGY. V usage is TRBV9 and J usage is TRBJ1-4. The germline gives CDR1 SGDLS, CDR2 YYNGEE. From its first to its last residue, the CDR3 has 11 amino acids.

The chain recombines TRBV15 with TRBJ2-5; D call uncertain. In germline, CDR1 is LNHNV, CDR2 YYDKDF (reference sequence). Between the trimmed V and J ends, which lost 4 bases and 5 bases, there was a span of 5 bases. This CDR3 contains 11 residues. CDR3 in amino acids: CATSNPETQYF. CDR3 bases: TGTGCCACCAGCAACCCGGAGACCCAGTACTTC.

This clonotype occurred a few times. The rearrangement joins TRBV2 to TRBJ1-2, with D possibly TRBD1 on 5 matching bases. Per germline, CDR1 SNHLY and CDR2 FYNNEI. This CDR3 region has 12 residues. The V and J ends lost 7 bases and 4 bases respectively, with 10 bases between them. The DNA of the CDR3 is TGTGCCAGCACAAGACAGCTCTATGGCTACACCTTC. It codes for CASTRQLYGYTF.